These 16 T cell receptor beta chains originate from one sample sequenced in a study of CD8+CD57+ T cells in acquired aplastic anemia. It was genomic DNA that served as the template for profiling TCR beta VDJ and CDR3. TCRdb independently ran MiXCR on the reads; one entry per CDR3 protein. The sample contains 400,000 to 500,000 distinct CDR3 sequences, about two thirds of which appear only once. Material: sorted CD4+, CD8+, or CD8+CD57+ T cells (not recorded which) from PBMCs. These receptors originate from a human donor in good health, serving as a control.

Concerning this clonotype: A much bigger clone sits one base away, suggesting this may be a read error. The genes are TRBV9 and TRBJ2-3, with D possibly matching TRBD2 (6 bases). From germline, CDR1 is SGDLS and CDR2 YYNGEE. Trimming shortened V by 7 bases and J by 0 bases, and 18 bases separated the two germline ends. The CDR3 loop spans 16 amino acids. The CDR3: CASVPDYATSTDTQYF. The CDR3, as DNA: TGTGCCAGCGTCCCGGACTACGCGACTAGCACAGATACGCAGTATTTT.

This rearrangement joins TRBV10-3 to TRBJ1-5, with D possibly being TRBD1 (6 bases). Germline V gene lookup returns CDR1 ENHRY and CDR2 SYGVKD. V lost 2 bases, J lost 10 bases, and 15 bases lay in between. The CDR3 sequence is 14 residues long. CDR3 protein: CAISEGGGDSPQHF. CDR3 DNA sequence: TGTGCCATCAGTGAGGGCGGGGGCGATTCACCCCAGCATTTT.

The CDR3 is CASSGYASYEYTF. The CDR3, as DNA: TGTGCCAGCAGCGGCTATGCCAGCTATGAGTACACCTTC. The rearrangement uses TRBV7-6 and TRBJ1-2; D remains ambiguous. Per germline, CDR1 SGHVS and CDR2 FNYEAQ. V shed 5 bases and J shed 11 bases, with 18 bases lying between them. This CDR3 is built from 13 residues.

This clonotype appeared many times. A much larger clone differs by one base, so this may be a read error. The chain links TRBV20-1 to TRBJ2-7; D possibly corresponds to TRBD2 (6 bases). From germline, CDR1 is DFQATT and CDR2 SNEGSKA (reference sequence). The CDR3 runs to 16 residues. DNA for the CDR3: TGCAGTGCAACGAACCCGACCGGGACGGGAGCCTACGGGCAGTACTTC. It encodes CSATNPTGTGAYGQYF.

On this clonotype: Relative to the germline gene, one junction end is altered; a read error may explain this. This chain links TRBV7-3 with TRBJ1-2; D is unclear. Germline values: CDR1 SGHTA, CDR2 FQGTGA. The CDR3 length is 13 residues. The CDR3 loop reads CASSLERLDDYNF. In nucleotides, the CDR3 is TGTGCCAGCAGCTTGGAGAGGCTTGATGACTACAACTTC.

This clonotype was detected many times. The chain couples TRBV6-6 to TRBJ1-3; 9 bases are a match to TRBD1. Germline assignment: CDR1 MNHNY and CDR2 SVGAGI (reference sequence). The CDR3 extends over 14 amino acids. Trimming cost V 0 bases and J 7 bases; bases outside gene matches: 1. In nucleotides, the CDR3 is TGTGCCAGCAGTTACTCAGGGACAGGGAACACCATATATTTT. It specifies CASSYSGTGNTIYF.

Worth noting for this clonotype: It may be a read error: a sequence one base away is much more abundant. This sequence joins TRBV5-4 and TRBJ2-2, with D unclear. The CDR3 has 15 residues. Per the germline V gene, CDR1 is SGHNT and CDR2 is YYREEE (reference sequence). The CDR3: CSSSPRTENTGELFF. The CDR3 DNA is TGTTCCAGCAGCCCTCGGACGGAGAACACCGGGGAGCTGTTTTTT.

The chain carries TRBV7-4 and TRBJ2-2; TRBD2 might be the D (5 bases). V lost 5 bases and J 7 bases, leaving 17 bases between the germline ends. The CDR3 extends over 15 amino acids. CDR1 and CDR2 (germline): SGHVT, SQSDAQ. CDR3 sequence: CASSVVDRADGELFF. The DNA of the CDR3 is TGTGCCAGCAGCGTAGTAGATCGAGCGGACGGGGAGCTGTTTTTT.

This clonotype was found once. A junction end diverges from the germline sequence, so it may reflect a read error. The V gene is TRBV7-2, the J gene TRBJ1-3; D not certain. Germline V gene lookup returns CDR1 SGHTA and CDR2 FQGNSA. This CDR3 region has 15 residues. The CDR3: CASRLYSNSGNTIYF. The DNA for the CDR3 is TGTGCCAGCCGCTTGTATTCCAACTCTGGAAACACCATATATTTT.

This clonotype was seen a single time. This chain connects TRBV6-4 to TRBJ1-6, with TRBD1 identical over 9 bases. V shed 6 bases, J shed 8 bases, and the junction held 5 bases outside the gene matches. The CDR3 is 14 amino acids. Per germline, CDR1 MRHNA and CDR2 SNTAGT. CDR3 residues: CASSLRDRDSPLHF. CDR3 sequence (DNA): TGTGCCAGCAGCCTCCGGGACAGGGATTCACCCCTCCACTTT.

The V and J genes are TRBV27 and TRBJ1-1; no clear D gene. Germline V lookup: CDR1 MNHEY, CDR2 SMNVEV (reference sequence). V lost 5 bases and J lost 0, with 13 bases in between. CDR3 length: 15 residues. This CDR3 reads CASSPHRSLNTEAFF. CDR3 nucleotides: TGTGCCAGCAGTCCCCACCGTAGTTTGAACACTGAAGCTTTCTTT.

This clonotype occurred a few times. This chain uses TRBV19 with TRBJ1-5, with D unresolved. This CDR3 contains 13 residues. Germline CDR1 is LNHDA and CDR2 is SQIVND (reference sequence). V was trimmed by 10 bases and J by 1 base, leaving 11 bases between them. Written as DNA, the CDR3 is TGTGCCACCAAGGACGGAAGCAATCAGCCCCAGCATTTT. Amino acids: CATKDGSNQPQHF.

This clonotype was seen only once. The chain uses TRBV7-2 and TRBJ2-1; tentative D call: TRBD2 (5 bases). The CDR3 contains 15 residues. Germline values: CDR1 SGHTA, CDR2 FQGNSA. Trimming removed 3 bases from V and 0 bases from J, with 9 bases in between. As DNA, the CDR3 is TGTGCCAGCAGCTTCGCGGACTCCTCCTACAATGAGCAGTTCTTC. Residues: CASSFADSSYNEQFF. The whole variable domain, remainder taken from reference TRBV7-2 and TRBJ2-1, is GAGVSQSPSNKVTEKGKDVELRCDPISGHTALYWYRQSLGQGLEFLIYFQGNSAPDKSGLPSDRFSAERTGGSVSTLTIQRTQQEDSAVYLCASSFADSSYNEQFFGPGTRLTVL.

In its sample, this clonotype was seen many times. The chain uses TRBV29-1 and TRBJ2-1, with no clear D. V was shortened by 3 bases and J by 0 bases, with 6 bases between the two germline ends. This CDR3 comprises 13 residues. Germline V gives CDR1 SQVTM, CDR2 ANQGSEA. CDR3 nucleotide sequence: TGCAGCGTTGACGTGGTCTCCTACAATGAGCAGTTCTTC. Its protein is CSVDVVSYNEQFF.

The chain couples TRBV12-3 or TRBV12-4 to TRBJ1-1; 8 bases are shared with TRBD1. CDR3 length: 12 amino acids. Losses at the gene ends were 6 bases for V and 9 bases for J; bases not matched to a gene: 6. The CDR3 loop reads CASRRGQGKAFF. CDR3 sequence (DNA): TGTGCCAGCAGACGTGGACAGGGCAAAGCTTTCTTT.

To note about this clonotype: Mismatch with germline at one junction end may stem from a read error. V is TRBV7-8 and J is TRBJ1-6; D is uncertain. Looked up from germline, CDR1 is SGHVS and CDR2 is FQNEAQ. The CDR3 has 12 amino acids. The CDR3 nucleotides are TGTGCCAGCAGCCCGTTGTCGGGCCGTAAAGCCTTT. Amino acids: CASSPLSGRKAF.